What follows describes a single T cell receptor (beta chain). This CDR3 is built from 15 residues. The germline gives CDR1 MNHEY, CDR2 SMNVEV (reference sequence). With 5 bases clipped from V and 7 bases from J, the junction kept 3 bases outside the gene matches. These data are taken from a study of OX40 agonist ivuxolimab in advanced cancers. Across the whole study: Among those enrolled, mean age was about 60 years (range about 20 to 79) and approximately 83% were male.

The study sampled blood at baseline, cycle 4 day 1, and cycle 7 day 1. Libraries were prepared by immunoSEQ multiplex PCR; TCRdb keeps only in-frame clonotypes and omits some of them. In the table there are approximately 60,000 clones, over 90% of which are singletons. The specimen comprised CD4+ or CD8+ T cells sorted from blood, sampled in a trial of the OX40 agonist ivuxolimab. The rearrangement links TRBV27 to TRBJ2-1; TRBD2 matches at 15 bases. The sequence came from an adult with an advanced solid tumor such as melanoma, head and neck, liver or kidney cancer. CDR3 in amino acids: CASSPGTSGRNEQFF. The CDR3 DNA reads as TGTGCCAGCAGTCCCGGGACTAGCGGGAGGAATGAGCAGTTCTTC.